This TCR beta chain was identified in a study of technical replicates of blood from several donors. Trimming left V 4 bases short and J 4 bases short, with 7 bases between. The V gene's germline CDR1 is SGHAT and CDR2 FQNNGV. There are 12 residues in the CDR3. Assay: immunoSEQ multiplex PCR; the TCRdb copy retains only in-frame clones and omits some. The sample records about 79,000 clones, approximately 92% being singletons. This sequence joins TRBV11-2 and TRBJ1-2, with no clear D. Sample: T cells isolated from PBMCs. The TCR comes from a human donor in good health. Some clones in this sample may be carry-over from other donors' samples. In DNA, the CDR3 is TGTGCCAGCAGCTCAGGAGGCTATGGCTACACCTTC. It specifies CASSSGGYGYTF.